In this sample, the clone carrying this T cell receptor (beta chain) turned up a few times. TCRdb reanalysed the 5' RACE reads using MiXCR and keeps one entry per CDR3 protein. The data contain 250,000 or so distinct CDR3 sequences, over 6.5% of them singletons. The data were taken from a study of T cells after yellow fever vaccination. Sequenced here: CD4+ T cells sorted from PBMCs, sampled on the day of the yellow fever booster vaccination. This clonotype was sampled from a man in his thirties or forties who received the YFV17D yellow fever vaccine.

CDR3 nucleotide sequence: TGCAGTGCTAGAGATCGGGGGTCGGCGGGACGGGGAGGGGAGCTGTTTTTT. Protein product: CSARDRGSAGRGGELFF. V gene TRBV20-1 combines with J gene TRBJ2-2; a possible D gene is TRBD2 (6 bases). Between the trimmed V and J ends, which lost 0 bases and 8 bases, there was a span of 22 bases. Germline-derived CDR1 and CDR2 are DFQATT and SNEGSKA (reference sequence). The CDR3 has 17 residues.